The present TCR beta chain was sequenced within a study of shared clonotypes between healthy human individuals. Concerning this clone itself: Antigen unknown.

CD45RO-negative CD8 cells positively selected for CCR7 made up the naive population, which excluded terminally differentiated effector memory CD45RA+ cells. Adult Caucasians living in Nashville, Tennessee made up all of the donors. Produced via immunoSEQ multiplex PCR; TCRdb's table is partial and in-frame only. In the table there are over 800,000 clones, about 91% of which are singletons. Study-wide results and caveats: It was observed that approximately 5% of naive CD4 clonotypes were shared across several donors. Clonotype sharing among the donors was expected to vary with sequencing depth. Rarefaction showed sorted-subset sequencing was incomplete despite large depth.

V lost 3 bases, J lost 4 bases, and 4 bases stayed unmatched. This CDR3 spans 15 amino acids. Germline CDR1 SGHAT, CDR2 FQNNGV. The sample taken for sequencing was naive CD8+ T cells sorted from blood. This sequence was found in a man aged 25-40 years in good health. The rearrangement joins TRBV11-2 to TRBJ2-2; 8 bases align to TRBD1. As DNA, the CDR3 is TGTGCCAGCAGCTTGGAGACAGGGGTCACCGGGGAGCTGTTTTTT. Protein: CASSLETGVTGELFF.